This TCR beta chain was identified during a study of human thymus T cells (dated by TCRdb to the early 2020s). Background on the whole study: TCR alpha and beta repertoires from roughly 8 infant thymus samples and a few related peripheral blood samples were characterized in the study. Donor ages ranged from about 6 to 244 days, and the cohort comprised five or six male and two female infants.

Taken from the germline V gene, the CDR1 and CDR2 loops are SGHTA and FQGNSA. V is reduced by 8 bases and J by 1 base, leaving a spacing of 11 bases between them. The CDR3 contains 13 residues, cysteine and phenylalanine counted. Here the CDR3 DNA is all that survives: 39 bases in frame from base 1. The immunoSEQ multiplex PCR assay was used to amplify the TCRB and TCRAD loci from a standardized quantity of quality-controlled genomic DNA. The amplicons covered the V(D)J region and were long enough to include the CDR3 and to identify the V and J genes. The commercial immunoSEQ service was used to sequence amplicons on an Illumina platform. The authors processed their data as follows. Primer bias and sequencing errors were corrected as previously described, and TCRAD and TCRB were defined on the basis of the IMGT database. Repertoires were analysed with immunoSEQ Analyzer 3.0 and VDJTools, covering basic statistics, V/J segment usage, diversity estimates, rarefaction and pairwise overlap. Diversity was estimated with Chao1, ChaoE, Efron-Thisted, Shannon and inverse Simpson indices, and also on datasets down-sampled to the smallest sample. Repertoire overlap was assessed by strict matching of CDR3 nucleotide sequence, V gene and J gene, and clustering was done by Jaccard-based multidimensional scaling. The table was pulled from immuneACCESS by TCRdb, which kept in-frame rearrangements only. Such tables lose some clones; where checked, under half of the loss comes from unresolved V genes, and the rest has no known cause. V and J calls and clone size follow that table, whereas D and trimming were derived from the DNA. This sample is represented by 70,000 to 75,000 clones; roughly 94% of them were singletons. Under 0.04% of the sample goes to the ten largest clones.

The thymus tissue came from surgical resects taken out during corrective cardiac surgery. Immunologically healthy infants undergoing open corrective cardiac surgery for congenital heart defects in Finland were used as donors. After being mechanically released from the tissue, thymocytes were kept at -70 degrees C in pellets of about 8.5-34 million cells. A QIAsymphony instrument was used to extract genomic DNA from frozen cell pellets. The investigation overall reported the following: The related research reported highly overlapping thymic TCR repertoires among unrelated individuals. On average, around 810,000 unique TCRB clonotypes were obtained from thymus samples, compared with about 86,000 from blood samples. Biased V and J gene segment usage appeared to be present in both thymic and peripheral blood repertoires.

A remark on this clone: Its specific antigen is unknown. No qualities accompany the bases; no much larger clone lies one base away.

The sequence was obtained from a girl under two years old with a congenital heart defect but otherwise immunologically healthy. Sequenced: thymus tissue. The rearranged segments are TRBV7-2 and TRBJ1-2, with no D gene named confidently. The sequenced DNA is TGTGCCAGCGGTCGGATTGTTAACTATGGCTACACCTTC. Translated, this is CASGRIVNYGYTF.